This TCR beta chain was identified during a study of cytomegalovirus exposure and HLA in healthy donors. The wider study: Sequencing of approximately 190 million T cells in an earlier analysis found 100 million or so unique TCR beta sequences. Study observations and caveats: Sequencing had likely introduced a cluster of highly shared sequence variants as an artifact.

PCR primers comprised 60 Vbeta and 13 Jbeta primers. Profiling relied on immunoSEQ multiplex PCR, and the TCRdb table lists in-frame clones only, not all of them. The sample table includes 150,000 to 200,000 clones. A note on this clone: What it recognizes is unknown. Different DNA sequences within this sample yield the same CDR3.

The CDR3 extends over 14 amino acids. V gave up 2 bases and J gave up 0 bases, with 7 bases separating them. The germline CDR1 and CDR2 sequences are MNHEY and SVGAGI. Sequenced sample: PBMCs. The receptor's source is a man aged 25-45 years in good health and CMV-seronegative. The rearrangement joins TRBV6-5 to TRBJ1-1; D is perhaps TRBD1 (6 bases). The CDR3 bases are TGTGCCAGCAGTTACGACAGGATGAACACTGAAGCTTTCTTT. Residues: CASSYDRMNTEAFF.